This T cell receptor beta chain originates from a study of blood T cell repertoires in COVID-19. The overall study: Nucleic acid was either cDNA or gDNA, and it came from T cells, B-cell-depleted T cells, or PBMCs.

From germline, CDR1 is SGHRS and CDR2 YFSETQ. Trimming took off 0 bases at V and 9 bases at J, with 19 bases between the two ends. This CDR3 comprises 16 residues. TCRdb keeps only in-frame clones here, not all; method: immunoSEQ multiplex PCR. The sample gives some 200,000 clones, about nine tenths of which show up once; around 7% is in the top ten. The source of this sequence is a man in his thirties or forties in a cohort exposed to, infected with or recovered from COVID-19 (not recorded which). The sample was PBMCs or T cells enriched from blood (not recorded which). This rearrangement joins TRBV5-1 to TRBJ2-1, with D maybe TRBD1 (6 bases). As DNA, the CDR3 is TGCGCCAGCAGCTTGGCGACAGGATTCGGATGGGGTGAGCAGTTCTTC. This translates into CASSLATGFGWGEQFF. Combining the CDR3 with reference TRBV5-1 and TRBJ2-1 gives the whole variable domain KAGVTQTPRYLIKTRGQQVTLSCSPISGHRSVSWYQQTPGQGLQFLFEYFSETQRNKGNFPGRFSGRQFSNSRSEMNVSTLELGDSALYLCASSLATGFGWGEQFFGPGTRLTVL.